This T cell receptor beta chain was sequenced in a study of read filtering for tumor transcriptome and immune sequencing. Whole-study context: DNase treatment preceded whole-transcriptome library preparation. RNA-seq yielded only about 75 to 1,400 TCR reads, IR-seq about 4 to 10.27 million. Study-level findings and limits: Single-read clonotypes: roughly 82% of IR-seq clonotypes (roughly 4% of reads), roughly 70% of RNA-seq clonotypes (approximately 49% of reads).

From 350 to 500 ng of RNA, a library with molecular barcoded alpha/delta and beta/gamma adaptors was made. Each CDR3 protein is one row after TCRdb ran MiXCR on the reads. The sample carries about 54,000 distinct CDR3 sequences, 10% to 15% recorded once. Per germline, CDR1 MDHEN and CDR2 SYDVKM. The CDR3 loop spans 17 amino acids. Comments on this clonotype: As yet, its antigen is unknown. A read error may be the cause here, since a much bigger clone is one base away.

The gene calls are TRBV28 and TRBJ2-2; D might be TRBD1 (5 bases). Sequenced: a population of CD138-negative cells sorted from bone marrow. This clonotype was sampled from a donor aged 40 or over with multiple myeloma. CDR3 sequence: CASSLKGAGSSTRELFF. In nucleotides, the CDR3 is TGTGCCAGCAGTTTAAAGGGCGCAGGGTCTTCCACCCGGGAGCTGTTTTTT. The complete variable domain, with remaining parts taken from reference TRBV28 and TRBJ2-2, reads DVKVTQSSRYLVKRTGEKVFLECVQDMDHENMFWYRQDPGLGLRLIYFSYDVKMKEKGDIPEGYSVSREKKERFSLILESASTNQTSMYLCASSLKGAGSSTRELFFGEGSRLTVL.